One sample yielded the 11 T cell receptor beta chains listed below, sequenced in a study of cytomegalovirus exposure and HLA in healthy donors. TCRdb keeps only in-frame clones here, not all; method: immunoSEQ multiplex PCR. The data show 150,000 to 200,000 clones, about 89% seen once. Sample: PBMCs. All receptors come from a man younger than 30 in good health and CMV-seropositive.

The CDR3: CASSDRGVGELFF. CDR3 nucleotide sequence: TGTGCCAGTAGTGACAGGGGGGTGGGGGAGCTGTTTTTT. The gene calls are TRBV19 and TRBJ2-2, with 9 bases identical to TRBD1. V shed 5 bases, J shed 8 bases, and the junction held 3 bases outside the gene matches. The CDR3 totals 13 residues. CDR1 and CDR2 from the germline V gene are LNHDA and SQIVND (reference sequence).

V gene TRBV28 combines with J gene TRBJ1-1, with 8 bases lining up with TRBD1. The J segment lost 4 bases and the V segment lost 1 base, leaving 8 bases of the junction unmatched. This CDR3 is 16 amino acids long. Germline-derived CDR1 and CDR2 are MDHEN and SYDVKM. The CDR3: CASSLLDREWGTEAFF. The DNA for the CDR3 is TGTGCCAGCAGTTTATTGGACAGGGAGTGGGGCACTGAAGCTTTCTTT. Using reference TRBV28 and TRBJ1-1 for the parts outside the CDR3, the full variable domain is DVKVTQSSRYLVKRTGEKVFLECVQDMDHENMFWYRQDPGLGLRLIYFSYDVKMKEKGDIPEGYSVSREKKERFSLILESASTNQTSMYLCASSLLDREWGTEAFFGQGTRLTVV.

The V gene is TRBV9, the J gene TRBJ2-3; D is possibly TRBD2 (6 bases). This CDR3 is 12 amino acids long. CDR1 is SGDLS and CDR2 is YYNGEE in the germline V gene. V lost 4 bases, J lost 5 bases, and 8 bases lay in between. The CDR3 is CASSRGLDTQYF. Written as DNA, the CDR3 is TGTGCCAGCAGCCGGGGGTTAGATACGCAGTATTTT.

Points on this clone: Here the CDR3 omits its conserved ending phenylalanine or tryptophan, so a read error is the likely source. This chain joins TRBV6-4 and TRBJ1-2; 7 bases line up with TRBD1. Looked up from germline, CDR1 is MRHNA and CDR2 is SNTAGT. The CDR3 is 13 amino acids. Trimming at V came to 2 bases and at J to 6 bases, leaving 3 bases not matched to a gene. DNA for the CDR3: TGTGCCAGCAGTGACGACAGGGTCGATGGCTACACCCTC. This translates into CASSDDRVDGYTL.

The rearrangement links TRBV7-2 to TRBJ1-6; D is unresolved. This CDR3 region has 15 residues. Germline V gene lookup returns CDR1 SGHTA and CDR2 FQGNSA. V lost 8 bases to trimming and J lost 5 bases, with 16 bases between them. The chain's CDR3 is CASLTEYGDNSPLHF. The CDR3 DNA is TGTGCCAGCTTGACGGAGTACGGAGATAATTCACCCCTCCACTTT.

The rearrangement links TRBV28 to TRBJ1-1; D possibly corresponds to TRBD1 (5 bases). V dropped 6 bases and J dropped 1 base, with 15 bases sitting between them. The CDR3 extends over 15 amino acids. The germline V gene encodes CDR1 MDHEN and CDR2 SYDVKM. In DNA, the CDR3 is TGTGCCAGCAGCTGGGGGGGTACTTGGAACACTGAAGCTTTCTTT. Protein sequence: CASSWGGTWNTEAFF.

The rearrangement links TRBV27 to TRBJ2-7, with a weak D call TRBD2 (6 bases). Germline loops: CDR1 MNHEY, CDR2 SMNVEV (reference sequence). The CDR3 length is 13 residues. The V and J ends lost 4 bases and 0 bases respectively, with 7 bases between them. CDR3 region: CASSWRDSYEQYF. In DNA form, the CDR3 reads TGTGCCAGCAGTTGGAGGGACTCCTACGAGCAGTACTTC.

The chain carries TRBV7-2 and TRBJ1-6; D unresolved. CDR1 is SGHTA and CDR2 is FQGNSA in the germline V gene. The CDR3 consists of 14 residues. V lost 1 base and J lost 9, with 10 bases in between. CDR3 residues: CASSLVDMGSPLHF. CDR3 sequence (DNA): TGTGCCAGCAGCTTAGTAGACATGGGTTCACCCCTCCACTTT.

This chain links TRBV6-5 with TRBJ1-2; D uncertain. The CDR3 spans 13 residues. Trimming pared 2 bases from V and 4 bases from J, leaving 8 bases between. Germline loops: CDR1 MNHEY, CDR2 SVGAGI. The CDR3 DNA reads TGTGCCAGCAGTTACGGGCGGGGCTATGGCTACACCTTC. It is translated as CASSYGRGYGYTF.

V gene TRBV21-1 combines with J gene TRBJ2-7; the D call TRBD2 from the table was never checked on the DNA. TRBV21-1 is a pseudogene segment. The CDR3 consists of 19 residues. CDR3 loop: CASSPTQGLAGIRVYEQYF. The CDR3 DNA reads TGTGCCAGCAGCCCCACCCAGGGACTAGCGGGAATAAGGGTCTACGAGCAGTACTTC.

The rearrangement joins TRBV6-1 to TRBJ1-2, with 7 bases identical to TRBD1. CDR3 length: 14 residues. V dropped 5 bases and J dropped 4; count of bases not matched to a gene: 7. Germline CDR1 is MNHNS and CDR2 is SASEGT. The CDR3: CASSRDSGLYGYTF. CDR3 nucleotides: TGTGCCAGCAGTAGGGACAGCGGGCTCTATGGCTACACCTTC.